Included here is one T cell receptor beta chain sequence, with context. The CDR3 consists of 14 residues. This sample was taken from a study of blood T cell repertoires in COVID-19. Clones were read by immunoSEQ multiplex PCR, and TCRdb kept only the in-frame ones, dropping some. The table records 93,000 or so clones, roughly 89% of them present only once. The V call is TRBV21-1, the J call TRBJ1-2; TRBD1, the table's D call, was not compared with the DNA. TRBV21-1 is a documented pseudogene. The clonotype was recovered from a woman older than 75 in a cohort sampled during active COVID-19. What was sequenced was peripheral blood. The CDR3 sequence is CASRSTGETDGYTF. CDR3 DNA: TGTGCCAGCAGATCTACAGGGGAAACAGATGGCTACACCTTC.